Listed below are T cell receptor beta chains from one sample, sequenced in a study of OX40 agonist ivuxolimab in advanced cancers. Sequencing was performed with immunoSEQ multiplex PCR; in TCRdb, only in-frame clones are kept and a portion is missing. The sample consists of about 82,000 clones, around nine tenths of them appearing once. The material was CD4+ or CD8+ T cells sorted from blood, obtained in a trial of the OX40 agonist ivuxolimab. The origin of the receptors is an adult with an advanced solid tumor such as melanoma, head and neck, liver or kidney cancer. The CDR3 runs from the conserved cysteine through the conserved F or W. D genes are given only for firm matches. Not every row has a clone size; where given, it reads once, few, many or a size class.

D	V	J	length	size	DNA	CDR3
TRBD1	TRBV7-8	TRBJ2-1	14	NA	TGTGCCAGCAGCCTCGGACAGGGTGGGAATGAGCAGTTCTTC	CASSLGQGGNEQFF
NA	TRBV18	TRBJ2-1	17	NA	TGTGCCAGCTCACGATCGATACTGACTGGCTCCTACAATGAGCAGTTCTTC	CASSRSILTGSYNEQFF
NA	TRBV2	TRBJ1-2	15	NA	TGTGCCAGCAGTGAAAAGGGCGGTGGTAGTGGTGGCTACACCTTC	CASSEKGGGSGGYTF
NA	TRBV28	TRBJ2-7	12	NA	TGTGCCAGCAGCCGTACTAGTTACGAGCAGTACTTC	CASSRTSYEQYF
TRBD2	TRBV11-3	TRBJ2-7	13	NA	TGTGCCAGCAGCCGGGAGACTAGCCAAGAGCAGTACTTC	CASSRETSQEQYF
TRBD1	TRBV18	TRBJ2-2	15	NA	TGTGCCAGCTCACGTGGACAGGGCTGGTCCGGGGAGCTGTTTTTT	CASSRGQGWSGELFF
TRBD1	TRBV28	TRBJ1-3	14	NA	TGTGCCAGCATCCAGGGGGGGGGTAGAAACACCATATATTTT	CASIQGGGRNTIYF
NA	TRBV28	TRBJ2-7	13	NA	TGTGCCAGCAGTTTGACAGAACCGGGAGAGCAGTACTTC	CASSLTEPGEQYF
TRBD1	TRBV18	TRBJ2-5	16	NA	TGTGCCAGCTCACCACAGGACAGGGTAGCCGTGGAGACCCAGTACTTC	CASSPQDRVAVETQYF
NA	TRBV5-1	TRBJ2-5	13	NA	TGCGCCAGCAGCCGGGACTTCCCGGGGACCCAGTACTTC	CASSRDFPGTQYF
NA	TRBV28	TRBJ2-7	11	NA	TGTGCCAGCAGCCGGAACTACGAGCAGTACTTC	CASSRNYEQYF
TRBD1	TRBV6-5	TRBJ2-2	13	NA	TGTGCCAGCAGTCGACAGGGCGCCGGGGAGCTGTTTTTT	CASSRQGAGELFF
TRBD2	TRBV27	TRBJ2-2	16	NA	TGTGCCAGCAGTTTATCCGGGAGGGTGAACACCGGGGAGCTGTTTTTT	CASSLSGRVNTGELFF
TRBD2	TRBV15	TRBJ2-1	17	NA	TGTGCCGGCTCCGGACTAGCGGGAGAAGCGGGCTCAGATGAGCAGTTCTTC	CAGSGLAGEAGSDEQFF
NA	TRBV12-5	TRBJ1-2	15	NA	TGTGCTAGTGGTACGGGGCAGGGATCTAACTATGGCTACACCTTC	CASGTGQGSNYGYTF
NA	TRBV5-6	TRBJ2-7	17	NA	TGTGCCAGCAGCTTCATCCCCTACAGAGGAAGCTCCTACGAGCAGTACTTC	CASSFIPYRGSSYEQYF
TRBD1	TRBV2	TRBJ1-4	15	NA	TGTGCCAGCAGTGAAGGAGGTAGGGGGCTCGAAAAACTGTTTTTT	CASSEGGRGLEKLFF
TRBD2	TRBV7-2	TRBJ2-1	16	NA	TGTGCCAGCAGCTTAGATCTGGCTAGCGGGACCAATGAGCAGTTCTTC	CASSLDLASGTNEQFF
NA	TRBV19	TRBJ2-6	16	NA	TGTGCCAGTAGTACGACTGCATTCTCTGGGGCCAACGTCCTGACTTTC	CASSTTAFSGANVLTF
NA	TRBV7-2	TRBJ1-1	13	NA	TGTGCCAGCAGACAATGGACAGACCCCAAAGCTTTCTTT	CASRQWTDPKAFF
NA	TRBV6-5	TRBJ1-5	13	NA	TGTGCCGCGTCAGCCAGGGGCGGTTCGCCCCAGCATTTT	CAASARGGSPQHF
NA	TRBV18	TRBJ2-7	14	NA	TGTGCCAGCTCACCACCCGGGAAGTCAAGCGAGCAGTACTTC	CASSPPGKSSEQYF
NA	TRBV28	TRBJ1-2	15	NA	TGTGCCAGCAGTTTAGGGGCTCAGGGAAATCAAGGCTACACCTTC	CASSLGAQGNQGYTF
TRBD2	TRBV6-5	TRBJ2-1	16	NA	TGTGCCAGCAGTTACCCCCGAGGTAGCGGGAGTAATGAGCAGTTCTTC	CASSYPRGSGSNEQFF
TRBD1	TRBV7-6	TRBJ1-2	15	NA	TGTGCCAGCAGCCCGGGGACAGGGTATAGAGAAGGCTACACCTTC	CASSPGTGYREGYTF
TRBD1	TRBV6-5	TRBJ1-2	12	NA	TGTGCCAGCAACTCACAGGGGAATGGCTACACCTTC	CASNSQGNGYTF
TRBD1	TRBV5-6	TRBJ2-5	14	NA	TGTGCCAGCAGCGAATGGACAGGGGAAGAGACCCAGTACTTC	CASSEWTGEETQYF
TRBD2	TRBV7-2	TRBJ2-3	16	NA	TGTGCCAGCAGCTCAAAAGCGGGAGTCGGCACAGATACGCAGTATTTT	CASSSKAGVGTDTQYF
NA	TRBV5-1	TRBJ1-1	15	NA	TGCGCCAGCAGCTTTTATCCGGGTTTGAGCACTGAAGCTTTCTTT	CASSFYPGLSTEAFF
NA	TRBV4-2	TRBJ1-6	17	NA	TGTGCCAGCAGCCAAGATTTCTCAGGCAGAGGGAATTCACCCCTCCACTTT	CASSQDFSGRGNSPLHF
NA	TRBV5-1	TRBJ2-2	16	NA	TGCGCCAGCAGTAATGGTAACCGTCCGCCCACCGGGGAGCTGTTTTTT	CASSNGNRPPTGELFF
NA	TRBV18	TRBJ1-5	18	NA	TGTGCCAGCTCACCAGGGGGGACTCTAATGGGAAGCAATCAGCCCCAGCATTTT	CASSPGGTLMGSNQPQHF
TRBD1	TRBV18	TRBJ1-4	15	NA	TGTGCCAGCTCACTACCCGGGACAGTAAATGAAAAACTGTTTTTT	CASSLPGTVNEKLFF
NA	TRBV13	TRBJ2-1	13	NA	TGTGCCAGCAACATACTAACGAACAATGAGCAGTTCTTC	CASNILTNNEQFF
TRBD1	TRBV18	TRBJ2-7	18	NA	TGTGCCAGCTCACCACGTCTACAGGGGGCGGCCACGATTTACGAGCAGTACTTC	CASSPRLQGAATIYEQYF
TRBD1	TRBV7-2	TRBJ1-1	14	NA	TGTGCCAGCAGCTCACAGGGGGTTAACACTGAAGCTTTCTTT	CASSSQGVNTEAFF
TRBD2	TRBV7-2	TRBJ2-3	16	NA	TGTGCCAGCAGCCCCGGACTAGCAGGTGGGGGCGATACGCAGTATTTT	CASSPGLAGGGDTQYF
NA	TRBV5-1	TRBJ2-7	16	NA	TGCGCCAGCAGCTTGGGCCAGGGGTCCACCCTCGCCGAGCAGTACTTC	CASSLGQGSTLAEQYF
NA	TRBV5-1	TRBJ1-3	15	NA	TGCGCCAGCAGCTTGTCGGGGGGGTCTGGAAACACCATATATTTT	CASSLSGGSGNTIYF
NA	TRBV9	TRBJ1-1	13	NA	TGTGCCAGCAGCACGGGAGCTAACACTGAAGCTTTCTTT	CASSTGANTEAFF
NA	TRBV18	TRBJ2-1	17	NA	TGTGCCAGCTCACCACCTGGGCCGATGTTATCCTACAATGAGCAGTTCTTC	CASSPPGPMLSYNEQFF
TRBD2	TRBV7-9	TRBJ2-1	15	NA	TGTGCCAGCAGCTTACTAGCGGGAGGAGCCAATGAGCAGTTCTTC	CASSLLAGGANEQFF
TRBD1	TRBV9	TRBJ1-4	15	NA	TGTGCCAGCAGCGTAGATTCAGGGGGCGAGGAAAAACTGTTTTTT	CASSVDSGGEEKLFF
NA	TRBV6-1	TRBJ1-3	14	NA	TGTGCCAGCAGAGACAGATTCTCTGGAAACACCATATATTTT	CASRDRFSGNTIYF
NA	TRBV28	TRBJ1-1	13	NA	TGTGCCAGCACGAACAGTATGAACACTGAAGCTTTCTTT	CASTNSMNTEAFF
TRBD1	TRBV28	TRBJ2-1	15	NA	TGTGCCAGCAGTTTATGGGGGACAGGGGTTAATGAGCAGTTCTTC	CASSLWGTGVNEQFF
TRBD1	TRBV10-3	TRBJ1-2	16	once	TGTGCCATCAGTGAAGGAGCCCGGGACAGGGGAGGCGGCTACACCTTC	CAISEGARDRGGGYTF
NA	TRBV4-3	TRBJ2-3	14	NA	TGCGCCAGCAGCCAAGGCTCGAATGGAGATACGCAGTATTTT	CASSQGSNGDTQYF
NA	TRBV28	TRBJ2-3	14	NA	TGTGCCAGCAGTTTGGTCGGGGAGCAAGATACGCAGTATTTT	CASSLVGEQDTQYF
TRBD1	TRBV7-2	TRBJ1-2	14	NA	TGTGCCAGCAGCTTAGGGGACAGGGCGTGGGGCTACACCTTC	CASSLGDRAWGYTF
NA	TRBV27	TRBJ2-2	15	NA	TGTGCCAGCAGTTTAGGGACCGCAGGAACCGGGGAGCTGTTTTTT	CASSLGTAGTGELFF